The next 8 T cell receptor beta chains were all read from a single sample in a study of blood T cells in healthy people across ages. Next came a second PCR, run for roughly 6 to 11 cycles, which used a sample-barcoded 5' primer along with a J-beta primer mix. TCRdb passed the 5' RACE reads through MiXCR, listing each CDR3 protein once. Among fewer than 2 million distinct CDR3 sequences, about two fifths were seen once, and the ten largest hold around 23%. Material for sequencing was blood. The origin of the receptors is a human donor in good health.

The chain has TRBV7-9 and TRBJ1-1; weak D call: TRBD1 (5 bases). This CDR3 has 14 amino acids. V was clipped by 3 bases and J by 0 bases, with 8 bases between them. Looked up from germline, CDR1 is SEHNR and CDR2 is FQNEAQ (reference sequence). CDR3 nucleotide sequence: TGTGCCAGCAGCTTCAGGGCGATGAACACTGAAGCTTTCTTT. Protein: CASSFRAMNTEAFF.

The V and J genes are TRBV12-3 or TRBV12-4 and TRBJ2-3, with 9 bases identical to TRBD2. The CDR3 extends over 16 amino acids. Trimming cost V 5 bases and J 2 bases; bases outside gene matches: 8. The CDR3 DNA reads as TGTGCCAGCAGTGCCCCCGGGACTAGCCCCACAGATACGCAGTATTTT. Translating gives CASSAPGTSPTDTQYF.

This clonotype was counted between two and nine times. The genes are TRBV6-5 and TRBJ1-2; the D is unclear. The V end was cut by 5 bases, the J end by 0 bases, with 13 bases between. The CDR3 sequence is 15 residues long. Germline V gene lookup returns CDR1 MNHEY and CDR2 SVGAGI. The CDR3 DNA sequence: TGTGCCAGCAGTGAGGACCGCGACGCTAACTATGGCTACACCTTC. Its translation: CASSEDRDANYGYTF.

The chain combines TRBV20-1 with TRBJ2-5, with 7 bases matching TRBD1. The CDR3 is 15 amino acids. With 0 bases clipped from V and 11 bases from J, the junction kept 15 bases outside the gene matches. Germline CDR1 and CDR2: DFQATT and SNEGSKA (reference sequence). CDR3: CSARDLRQGFHGQYF. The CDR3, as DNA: TGCAGTGCTAGAGATCTTAGACAGGGTTTTCACGGGCAGTACTTC.

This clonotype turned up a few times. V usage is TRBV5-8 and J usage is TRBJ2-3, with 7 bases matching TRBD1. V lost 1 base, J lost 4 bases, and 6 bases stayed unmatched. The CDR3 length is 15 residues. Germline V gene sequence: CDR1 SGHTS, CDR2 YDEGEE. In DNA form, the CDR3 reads TGTGCCAGCAGCTTGTATCAGGGGGAGCCAGATACGCAGTATTTT. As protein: CASSLYQGEPDTQYF.

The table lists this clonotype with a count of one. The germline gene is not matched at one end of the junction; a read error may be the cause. This chain's CDR3 is CASSLVGTSPYNEQFF. Written as DNA, the CDR3 is TGCGCCAGCAGCTTGGTTGGGACTAGCCCCTACAATGAGCAGTTCTTC. This rearrangement joins TRBV5-5 to TRBJ2-1; TRBD2 agrees at 9 bases. The CDR3 loop spans 16 amino acids. Looked up from germline, CDR1 is SGHKS and CDR2 is YYEKEE (reference sequence).

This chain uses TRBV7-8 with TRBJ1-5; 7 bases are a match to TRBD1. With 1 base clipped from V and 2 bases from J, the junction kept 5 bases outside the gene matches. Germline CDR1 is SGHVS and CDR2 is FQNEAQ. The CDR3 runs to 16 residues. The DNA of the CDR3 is TGTGCCAGCAGCTTAGGCGGTGGACAGGGCAATCAGCCCCAGCATTTT. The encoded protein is CASSLGGGQGNQPQHF.

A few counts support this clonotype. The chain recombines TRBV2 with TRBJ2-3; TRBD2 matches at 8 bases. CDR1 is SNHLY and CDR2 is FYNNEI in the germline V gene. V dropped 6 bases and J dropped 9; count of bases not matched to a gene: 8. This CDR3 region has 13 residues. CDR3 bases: TGTGCCAGCAGCACGGGACCGGGAGGGACGCAGTATTTT. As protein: CASSTGPGGTQYF.